A single sample gave rise to the 13 T cell receptor beta chains below, sequenced in a study of siplizumab effects on memory and regulatory T cells. The protocol was immunoSEQ multiplex PCR, while the TCRdb copy is restricted to in-frame clones and leaves out a portion. The data show some 64,000 clones, with 79% seen just once and 0.42% held by the top ten. Sequenced: memory CD4+ T cells sorted from blood. These TCRs come from a human donor in good health.

V is TRBV7-9 and J is TRBJ1-2, with TRBD1 identical over 7 bases. CDR1 is SEHNR, CDR2 FQNEAQ, per germline (reference sequence). The CDR3 length is 15 residues. The V and J ends lost 1 base and 4 bases, in that order; junction bases with no gene match: 6. The CDR3 loop reads CASSLGGQIFYGYTF. The DNA for the CDR3 is TGTGCCAGCAGCTTAGGGGGACAGATATTCTATGGCTACACCTTC.

This chain links TRBV11-3 with TRBJ2-5; D is perhaps TRBD1 (5 bases). CDR1 SGHNT and CDR2 YENEEA come from the germline V gene. This CDR3 has 14 residues. V lost 5 bases and J lost 1, with 11 bases in between. In DNA, the CDR3 is TGTGCCAGCAGCCCCGGTGGGGCCCAAGAGACCCAGTACTTC. Translating it yields CASSPGGAQETQYF. Combining the CDR3 with reference TRBV11-3 and TRBJ2-5 gives the whole variable domain EAGVVQSPRYKIIEKKQPVAFWCNPISGHNTLYWYLQNLGQGPELLIRYENEEAVDDSQLPKDRFSAERLKGVDSTLKIQPAELGDSAVYLCASSPGGAQETQYFGPGTRLLVL.

The chain has TRBV30 and TRBJ1-1; tentatively, D is TRBD1 (6 bases). The CDR3 is made up of 13 amino acids. Trimming shortened V by 3 bases and J by 3 bases, and 11 bases separated the two germline ends. Germline CDR1 GTSNPN, CDR2 SVGIG (reference sequence). The CDR3 DNA reads as TGTGCCTGGAGCCGGGGGGCTGACACTGAAGCTTTCTTT. Its protein product is CAWSRGADTEAFF.

The chain is built from TRBV10-3 and TRBJ2-3, with TRBD2 matching 11 bases. Germline loops: CDR1 ENHRY, CDR2 SYGVKD. J was trimmed by 6 bases and V by 4 bases; bases with no gene match: 6. The CDR3 is made up of 15 amino acids. The DNA of the CDR3 is TGTGCCATCAGTGCGACTAGCGGGGAGAGGGATACGCAGTATTTT. Protein product: CAISATSGERDTQYF.

Concerning this clone: Other DNA variants within this sample encode the same CDR3. V usage is TRBV6-5 and J usage is TRBJ2-6, with D hard to call. The CDR3 has 16 amino acids. Between the trimmed V and J ends, which lost 0 bases and 0 bases, there was a span of 6 bases. CDR1 and CDR2 from the germline V gene are MNHEY and SVGAGI. CDR3 protein: CASSYSRGSGANVLTF. For the CDR3, the DNA is TGTGCCAGCAGTTACTCGAGAGGCTCTGGGGCCAACGTCCTGACTTTC.

Concerning this clone itself: The sample has other DNA sequences that encode this CDR3 too. This chain links TRBV6-5 with TRBJ1-5; D unresolved. The V end was cut by 6 bases, the J end by 1 base, with 7 bases between. CDR1 MNHEY and CDR2 SVGAGI come from the germline V gene. The CDR3 totals 13 residues. DNA for the CDR3: TGTGCCAGCAGCTTTGGGAGCAATCAGCCCCAGCATTTT. Translating it yields CASSFGSNQPQHF.

This clone was recorded once. The V call is TRBV9, the J call TRBJ1-1; D gene unclear. V was shortened by 4 bases and J by 0 bases, with 10 bases between the two germline ends. Per germline, CDR1 SGDLS and CDR2 YYNGEE. This CDR3 region has 14 residues. The chain's CDR3 is CASSSGFMNTEAFF. The CDR3 DNA follows: TGTGCCAGCAGCTCGGGGTTCATGAACACTGAAGCTTTCTTT. Variable domain in full (rest from reference TRBV9 and TRBJ1-1): DSGVTQTPKHLITATGQRVTLRCSPRSGDLSVYWYQQSLDQGLQFLIQYYNGEERAKGNILERFSAQQFPDLHSELNLSSLELGDSALYFCASSSGFMNTEAFFGQGTRLTVV.

The V gene is TRBV27, the J gene TRBJ2-1; D is unresolved. CDR1 and CDR2 from the germline V gene are MNHEY and SMNVEV (reference sequence). Trimming shortened V by 6 bases and J by 1 base, and 16 bases separated the two germline ends. The CDR3 is 16 amino acids. The CDR3 coding sequence is TGTGCCAGCAGCCAACAGACCGCTACTTCCTACAATGAGCAGTTCTTC. This codes for CASSQQTATSYNEQFF.

This clone was observed once. V is TRBV29-1 and J is TRBJ1-4, with TRBD1 matching 10 bases. Looked up from germline, CDR1 is SQVTM and CDR2 is ANQGSEA. CDR3 length: 14 residues. V dropped 3 bases and J dropped 8; count of bases not matched to a gene: 6. The CDR3, as DNA: TGCAGCGTTGAGGGGGACAGGGGTTGGGAAAAACTGTTTTTT. It is translated as CSVEGDRGWEKLFF.

The rearrangement uses TRBV10-3 and TRBJ1-2; 7 nucleotides match TRBD1. Germline loops: CDR1 ENHRY, CDR2 SYGVKD. The CDR3 extends over 14 amino acids. J was trimmed by 3 bases and V by 4 bases; bases with no gene match: 5. CDR3 sequence: CAISGSTGDYGYTF. In DNA, the CDR3 is TGTGCCATCAGTGGTTCAACAGGGGACTATGGCTACACCTTC.

There are a few counts of this clone. The V gene is TRBV28, the J gene TRBJ2-2, with D possibly matching TRBD1 (7 bases). Per the germline V gene, CDR1 is MDHEN and CDR2 is SYDVKM. The CDR3 runs 14 residues. Trimming took 3 bases from V and 5 from J, leaving 10 bases between them. The CDR3 sequence is CASSFAGGTGELFF. Here the CDR3 DNA reads TGTGCCAGCAGTTTTGCAGGGGGGACCGGGGAGCTGTTTTTT.

The chain combines TRBV4-3 with TRBJ1-1, with D hard to call. Looked up from germline, CDR1 is LGHNA and CDR2 is YSLEER. The CDR3 contains 14 residues. Trimming left V 4 bases short and J 0 bases short, with 9 bases between. DNA of the CDR3: TGCGCCAGCAGCCGATCCAGCATGAACACTGAAGCTTTCTTT. Amino acids: CASSRSSMNTEAFF.

The rearrangement links TRBV5-5 to TRBJ1-3; 9 positions agree with TRBD1. This CDR3 comprises 17 residues. V gave up 4 bases and J gave up 3 bases; unmatched junction bases: 11. In germline, CDR1 is SGHKS, CDR2 YYEKEE (reference sequence). CDR3 in amino acids: CASSREGTGFGGNTIYF. The CDR3 DNA follows: TGTGCCAGCAGCCGAGAAGGGACAGGGTTTGGTGGAAACACCATATATTTT.